Listed below are T cell receptor beta chains from one sample, sequenced in a study of shared clonotypes between healthy human individuals. Profiled with immunoSEQ multiplex PCR; TCRdb holds only in-frame clones, not every one. The data contain approximately 1.5 million clones, just under 99% of them seen just once; the ten biggest clones take up approximately 0.4%. Sequenced sample: naive CD4+ T cells sorted from blood. The receptors come from a man younger than 45 in good health. CDR3s include the opening cysteine and the closing phenylalanine or tryptophan. A D gene is named only where the DNA matches it firmly. Rows may omit the clone size; those that give it use once, few, many or a size class.

clone size	D gene	V gene	J gene	CDR3 DNA	CDR3 protein
NA	NA	TRBV2	TRBJ2-1	TGTGCCAGCAGTGCTGGGATGACCTACAATGAGCAGTTCTTC	CASSAGMTYNEQFF
NA	TRBD2	TRBV28	TRBJ2-7	TGTGCCACTGGGCGAGCGGGAGGTTACGAGCAGTACTTC	CATGRAGGYEQYF
once	TRBD2	TRBV30	TRBJ2-7	TGTGCCTGGAGCCCTCTAGGACTAGCGGCCTACGAGCAGTACTTC	CAWSPLGLAAYEQYF
NA	TRBD2	TRBV29-1	TRBJ2-7	TGCAGCGTTGCTAGCGGGAGGGCTAGCTCCTACGAGCAGTACTTC	CSVASGRASSYEQYF
NA	NA	TRBV19	TRBJ2-1	TGTGCCAGTACCCGAATCCAGGGGAGGGGTTACAATGAGCAGTTCTTC	CASTRIQGRGYNEQFF
NA	NA	TRBV29-1	TRBJ2-6	TGCAGCGTTGCACCCTCTGGGGCCAACGTCCTGACTTTC	CSVAPSGANVLTF
NA	NA	TRBV7-8	TRBJ2-7	TGTGCCAGCAGCCCCCAACAGGGTCTCGGGGAGCAGTACTTC	CASSPQQGLGEQYF
NA	NA	TRBV5-4	TRBJ2-7	TGTGCCAGCAGCTTACCACCTAGCTACGAGCAGTACTTC	CASSLPPSYEQYF
once	TRBD1	TRBV11-3	TRBJ2-7	TGTGCCAGCAGCTCGGGACAGGGAGACTGGGGCTCCTACGAGCAGTACTTC	CASSSGQGDWGSYEQYF
NA	NA	TRBV28	TRBJ2-7	TGTGCCAGCAGGCGATCGCCCGGGGCGGAGCAGTACTTC	CASRRSPGAEQYF
NA	TRBD2	TRBV11-2	TRBJ2-2	TGTGCCAGCAGCACCAGACCGGGAGGTTCGAACACCGGGGAGCTGTTTTTT	CASSTRPGGSNTGELFF
NA	TRBD2	TRBV2	TRBJ2-1	TGTGCCAGCACCTACTACGGACTAGCGGGAAGCGATGAGCAGTTCTTC	CASTYYGLAGSDEQFF
once	TRBD2	TRBV9	TRBJ2-2	TGTGCCAGCACCATTACTAGCGGGAATACCGGGGAGCTGTTTTTT	CASTITSGNTGELFF
NA	NA	TRBV25-1	TRBJ1-3	TGTGCCAGCAGTGAATGGTTACGAAACACCATATATTTT	CASSEWLRNTIYF
NA	NA	TRBV18	TRBJ2-7	TGTGCCAGCTCACCGCAGTGGGAGCAGTACTTC	CASSPQWEQYF
NA	NA	TRBV12-5	TRBJ2-1	TGTGCTAGTGGCAGCGGACTCCATGAGCAGTTCTTC	CASGSGLHEQFF
NA	NA	TRBV9	TRBJ2-2	TGTGCCAGCAGTACGGGGCGGAACACCGGGGAGCTGTTTTTT	CASSTGRNTGELFF
NA	NA	TRBV5-1	TRBJ2-4	TGCGCCAGCAGCCTTCAACCGAGCGGGACATTGCTAGCCAAAAACATTCAGTACTTC	CASSLQPSGTLLAKNIQYF
NA	TRBD1	TRBV5-1	TRBJ2-6	TGCGCCAGCAGTTTGGGAATGACAGGGGAGTACGGGGCCAACGTCCTGACTTTC	CASSLGMTGEYGANVLTF
NA	TRBD1	TRBV10-3	TRBJ2-6	TGTGCCACCAGGGGGCCCGGACAGGGCGTTGTCTCTGGGGCCAACGTCCTGACTTTC	CATRGPGQGVVSGANVLTF
NA	NA	TRBV6-5	TRBJ1-1	TGTGCCAGCAGTTGGCGGGGAGGGTACACTGAAGCTTTCTTT	CASSWRGGYTEAFF
NA	TRBD1	TRBV5-1	TRBJ1-1	TGCGCCAGCAGCCTACAGGGGGCTGAAGCTTTCTTT	CASSLQGAEAFF
NA	NA	TRBV2	TRBJ2-7	TGTGCCAGCACCACCTGGGCCCTCAGCTCCTACGAGCAGTACTTC	CASTTWALSSYEQYF
once	NA	TRBV5-1	TRBJ1-3	TGCGCCAGCAGCTTGCAATATGGAAACACCATATATTTT	CASSLQYGNTIYF
NA	TRBD1	TRBV9	TRBJ2-1	TGTGCCAGCAGCGCCCGACAGGGCTACAATGAGCAGTTCTTC	CASSARQGYNEQFF
NA	NA	TRBV27	TRBJ1-1	TGTGCCAGCAGTTTAAGTGGGAGGACCCACACTGAAGCTTTCTTT	CASSLSGRTHTEAFF
NA	TRBD2	TRBV9	TRBJ2-5	TGTGCCAGCAGCGTAGTAGGTAGCGGGAGTAGTGAGACCCAGTACTTC	CASSVVGSGSSETQYF
NA	NA	TRBV28	TRBJ2-1	TGTGCCAGCAGCCAGGGAAGCCTGAACAATGAGCAGTTCTTC	CASSQGSLNNEQFF
NA	NA	TRBV7-2	TRBJ1-3	TGTGCCAGCAGCTTAGATCACAGCGGGACCATATATTTT	CASSLDHSGTIYF
once	NA	TRBV25-1	TRBJ2-4	TGTGCCAGCAGTGATGGGCCTCTGCCGAACATTCAGTACTTC	CASSDGPLPNIQYF
NA	NA	TRBV18	TRBJ1-1	TGTGCCAGCTCACCCTTGCCTCCCCAGGCCGCTGAAGCTTTCTTT	CASSPLPPQAAEAFF
NA	NA	TRBV5-4	TRBJ2-7	TGTGCCAGCAGCCGAGCCGGGACTCCTTCCTACGAGCAGTACTTC	CASSRAGTPSYEQYF
NA	NA	TRBV6-1	TRBJ2-6	TGTGCCAGCAGTGACAGGCTCGACTCTGGGGCCAACGTCCTGACTTTC	CASSDRLDSGANVLTF
NA	NA	TRBV7-2	TRBJ2-5	TGTGCCAGCAGGGAACGGGTTTCGCAGGAGACCCAGTACTTC	CASRERVSQETQYF
NA	TRBD1	TRBV9	TRBJ2-1	TGTGCCAGCAGCGTAGCAGGGGGCTCCTACAATGAGCAGTTCTTC	CASSVAGGSYNEQFF
NA	TRBD1	TRBV7-8	TRBJ2-5	TGTGCCAGCAGCTTAAGGGGTAGTACAGGGGGAGAGACCCAGTACTTC	CASSLRGSTGGETQYF
NA	TRBD2	TRBV7-6	TRBJ2-2	TGTGCCAGCAGCTTTGACCCGGGACTAGCGGGAGGATTCACCGGGGAGCTGTTTTTT	CASSFDPGLAGGFTGELFF
NA	TRBD1	TRBV6-1	TRBJ2-1	TGTGCCAGCAGTGCCCCCGGGACAGTGTACAATGAGCAGTTCTTC	CASSAPGTVYNEQFF
NA	TRBD1	TRBV18	TRBJ1-2	TGTGCCAGCTCACCCGACAGGGGAGCTAACTATGGCTACACCTTC	CASSPDRGANYGYTF
NA	NA	TRBV10-3	TRBJ2-3	TGTGCCTCATCCGCGGCGGAGCGAGCTAGCACAGATACGCAGTATTTT	CASSAAERASTDTQYF
NA	NA	TRBV5-4	TRBJ2-4	TGTGCCAGCAGCCCCCTGGGGGGATCGAAAAACATTCAGTACTTC	CASSPLGGSKNIQYF
NA	NA	TRBV6-6	TRBJ2-3	TGTGCCAGCAGCCGAACTAGAGGCTGGGATACGCAGTATTTT	CASSRTRGWDTQYF
NA	TRBD2	TRBV30	TRBJ2-3	TGTGCCTGGAGTGTACGCCTAGCGGTCAACCTTGGGGATACGCAGTATTTT	CAWSVRLAVNLGDTQYF
NA	NA	TRBV6-5	TRBJ1-2	TGTGCCAGCAGCCTCGGGGCACCGAGTAACTATGGCTACACCTTC	CASSLGAPSNYGYTF
NA	TRBD1	TRBV9	TRBJ1-1	TGTGCCAGCAGCGTGGGACAGGGGGGCGGTCTCTCCGAAGCTTTCTTT	CASSVGQGGGLSEAFF
NA	TRBD2	TRBV4-3	TRBJ2-2	TGCGCCAGCAGCCAAGATTGGAGCGGGACCACCGCGAACACCGGGGAGCTGTTTTTT	CASSQDWSGTTANTGELFF
NA	TRBD2	TRBV18	TRBJ2-1	TGTGCCAGCTCACAGGTACTAGCGGGAGGTGTCTACAATGAGCAGTTCTTC	CASSQVLAGGVYNEQFF
NA	NA	TRBV28	TRBJ2-1	TGTGCCAGCAGCCCTACCCGCCCTATAACGTTCTTC	CASSPTRPITFF
NA	NA	TRBV18	TRBJ1-4	TGTGCCAGCTCTCCGCTTTCGGATGAAAAACTGTTTTTT	CASSPLSDEKLFF
NA	NA	TRBV27	TRBJ2-2	TGTGCCAGCAGTGGACGCACCGGGGAGCTGTTTTTT	CASSGRTGELFF
NA	NA	TRBV6-1	TRBJ2-7	TGTGCCAGCCAAAAGGCGGCCTACGAGCAGTACTTC	CASQKAAYEQYF
NA	NA	TRBV19	TRBJ1-1	TGTGCCGTAAGGTCGAACACTGAAGCTTTCTTT	CAVRSNTEAFF
NA	NA	TRBV29-1	TRBJ2-3	TGCAGCGTTGCAAGTAGGATTTCAGATACGCAGTATTTT	CSVASRISDTQYF